This TCR beta chain was documented in a study of CD8+CD57+ T cells in acquired aplastic anemia. Study details: Sorting CD4+ and CD8+ cells gave DNA averaging approximately 3 ug. Study-level results: Roughly 31 was the count of CD8+ CDR3 sequences that patients shared with controls.

An expansion of CD8+CD57+ cells by flow cytometry had been shown in patients chosen for sequencing. Patients were untreated when blood was sampled. The template for TCR beta VDJ and CDR3 sequence profiling was genomic DNA. Via MiXCR, TCRdb re-called the reads, giving one row per CDR3 protein. This sample has around 210,000 distinct CDR3 sequences, with approximately 65% found just once. Trimming left V 3 bases short and J 6 bases short, with 6 bases between. Germline V gene lookup returns CDR1 SGHTA and CDR2 FQGNSA. CDR3 size: 12 residues. A remark on this clonotype: The antigen is undetermined.

The sample taken for sequencing was sorted CD4+, CD8+, or CD8+CD57+ T cells (not recorded which) from PBMCs. The chain couples TRBV7-2 to TRBJ2-1; no reliable D call. The receptor was derived from a human donor with aplastic anemia. In nucleotides, the CDR3 is TGTGCCAGCAGCTTCCTCCCCAATGAGCAGTTCTTC. Amino acid sequence: CASSFLPNEQFF.